Listed below are T cell receptor beta chains from one sample, sequenced in a study of cytomegalovirus exposure and HLA in healthy donors. TCRdb's copy holds only in-frame clones and misses some; the assay was immunoSEQ multiplex PCR. The sample lists 60,000 to 95,000 clones, approximately 80% occurring once. Sequencing was performed on PBMCs. The receptors derive from a man aged 70 or older in good health and CMV-seropositive. Both conserved end residues are trimmed from each CDR3. A D gene is named only where the DNA matches it firmly. A row's size may be missing; if present it is once, few, many or a size class.

>TRBV7-2|TRBD1|-
AGSVFTGGNGYT
>TRBV7-8|-|-
ASSTSGQYSNQPQH
>TRBV28|-|-
ASSFLREPYNEQF
>TRBV9|TRBD1|-
ASSSGQGGVNTEAF
>TRBV27|-|-
ASSPLGYTEAF
>TRBV7-9|-|-
ASSLARVGTEAF
>TRBV5-1|-|-
ASSSGIPEVQY
>TRBV4-3|TRBD1|-
ASSPDRGSSVAF
>TRBV6-5|TRBD1|-
ASRATGTNTGELF
>TRBV6-1|-|-
ASSDTVRGNTIY
>TRBV27|-|-
ASHAGSGELF
>TRBV27|-|-
ASSLNTGELF
>TRBV18|-|few
ASSPGSVTGSEQF
>TRBV7-3|TRBD1|-
ASSLDRGDSGANVLT
>TRBV10-3|TRBD2|-
AISRLAEATEQF
>TRBV11-3|TRBD2|-
ASSLGSAGGPYEQY
>TRBV7-3|-|-
ASSLTRGSTTAF
>TRBV6-1|-|-
ASSEAPQRGQPQH
>TRBV7-3|TRBD2|-
ASSLAGGTDTQY
>TRBV4-1|-|-
ASSLMRNTEAF
>TRBV5-1|TRBD1|-
ASTLQDRGNEQF
>TRBV7-7|TRBD1|-
ASSRDRNTEAF
>TRBV5-1|TRBD2|few
ASSRGDTDTQY
>TRBV19|TRBD1|few
ASSVDRGPKNIQY
>TRBV10-3|-|-
ATQTGEGNEQY
>TRBV6-5|TRBD1|few
ASSYSRGGYYGYT
>TRBV7-9|-|once
ASSLAGTPNNEQF
>TRBV10-1|-|-
ASSEPSWTSYSNQPQH
>TRBV5-1|-|-
ASSLSRETQY
>TRBV11-2|TRBD1|-
ASRAPGTGLEKLF
>TRBV6-4|-|-
AHGQRSYEQY
>TRBV6-5|-|-
ASLARAGANVLT
>TRBV18|TRBD2|-
ASSPAGVRKNEQF
>TRBV10-1|TRBD1|-
ASSGTGDSYNEQF
>TRBV11-2|-|once
ASSSAYEQY
>TRBV27|TRBD1|-
ASSRRWDSPYEQY
>TRBV19|TRBD1|once
ASSRTFSGTGYGYT
>TRBV6-1|-|-
ASSDMASTDTQY
>TRBV9|-|-
ASSLGTPRTGELF
>TRBV5-6|TRBD1|-
ASSRGQGTYEQY
>TRBV18|TRBD2|-
ASSPELAGELETQY
>TRBV5-1|-|-
ASSPPRTAYGYT
>TRBV10-1|-|-
ASAVAPGAYEQY
>TRBV4-3|TRBD2|-
ASSQGGAGGSGTQY
>TRBV6-6|-|-
ASSASGHSGNTIY
>TRBV20-1|-|-
SARRDYEQY
>TRBV4-2|TRBD2|-
ASSQAGRAFDTQY
>TRBV10-2|-|-
ASRRGLTEAF
>TRBV7-2|-|once
ASSSPAGLSYEQY
>TRBV5-1|TRBD1|-
ASSTWTGGSKNIQY
>TRBV2|TRBD1|-
ASSGTAQGPQH
>TRBV19|-|-
ASRGSGVTGELF
>TRBV6-5|-|few
ASSYDGNQPQH
>TRBV6-1|-|-
ASSEGGGGGSQPQH
>TRBV7-8|-|few
ASSLVLTVNTEAF
>TRBV5-1|TRBD2|-
ASRSGTSGYNEQF